Listed here are 16 T cell receptor beta chains from one sample, sequenced in a study of T cell responses to AZD1222 COVID-19 vaccine. TCRdb's copy holds only in-frame clones and misses some; the assay was immunoSEQ multiplex PCR. The data contain approximately 150,000 clones, 90% of them singletons. Sample: peripheral blood, taken on day 0 of AZD1222 vaccination. The receptors stem from an adult in good health.

The V call is TRBV11-3, the J call TRBJ1-2; D unclear. The V and J ends lost 2 bases and 11 bases respectively, with 12 bases between them. This CDR3 is built from 12 residues. Germline-derived CDR1 and CDR2 are SGHNT and YENEEA. CDR3: CASSLLPVPYTF. The CDR3 coding sequence is TGTGCCAGCAGCTTATTGCCAGTCCCATACACCTTC.

Remarks on this clone: Given a much more abundant clone one base away, this may be a read error. The rearrangement links TRBV6-2 or TRBV6-3 to TRBJ1-2, with D unclear. V gave up 2 bases and J gave up 3 bases, with 1 base separating them. There are 11 residues in the CDR3. Germline CDR1 reads MNHEY; CDR2 reads SVGEGT. CDR3 in DNA: TGTGCCAGCAGTTACGACTATGGCTACACCTTC. This codes for CASSYDYGYTF.

The chain couples TRBV5-6 to TRBJ1-4; 8 bases are shared with TRBD1. The germline V gene encodes CDR1 SGHDT and CDR2 YYEEEE. The CDR3 extends over 15 amino acids. Losses at the gene ends were 1 base for V and 10 bases for J; bases not matched to a gene: 9. The CDR3 reads CASSLQGAQRGKLFF. DNA for the CDR3: TGTGCCAGCAGCTTGCAGGGGGCCCAAAGGGGAAAACTGTTTTTT.

J is TRBJ2-7 and V is TRBV4-2; 9 positions match TRBD2. With V trimmed by 3 bases and J by 3 bases, 6 bases remained unmatched. Looked up from germline, CDR1 is LGHNA and CDR2 is YNFKEQ. This CDR3 is 15 amino acids long. The CDR3 region is CASSQIAGGDYEQYF. In DNA, the CDR3 is TGTGCCAGCAGCCAGATTGCGGGGGGGGACTACGAGCAGTACTTC.

The chain joins TRBV6-5 to TRBJ1-2, with a possible D match to TRBD1 (5 bases). The CDR3 spans 13 residues. Germline V gene sequence: CDR1 MNHEY, CDR2 SVGAGI. V dropped 6 bases and J dropped 3 bases, with 11 bases sitting between them. In DNA form, the CDR3 reads TGTGCCAGCAGCCTGGGACGGGACTATGGCTACACCTTC. It encodes CASSLGRDYGYTF.

The chain couples TRBV6-2 or TRBV6-3 to TRBJ2-5; 10 nucleotides line up with TRBD2. With V trimmed by 0 bases and J by 5 bases, 12 bases remained unmatched. In germline, CDR1 is MNHEY, CDR2 SVGEGT. This CDR3 is built from 18 residues. CDR3 sequence (DNA): TGTGCCAGCAGTTACTCGGGACTAGCGAGGGGTGGTGGTGAGACCCAGTACTTC. Residues: CASSYSGLARGGGETQYF.

The V call is TRBV5-4, the J call TRBJ1-1, with TRBD1 matching over 9 bases. Germline V lookup: CDR1 SGHNT, CDR2 YYREEE (reference sequence). V lost 2 bases and J lost 4; bases outside the gene matches: 3. CDR3 size: 14 residues. The CDR3 DNA reads TGTGCCAGCAGCTTACAGGGGGCGACCACTGAAGCTTTCTTT. Translated: CASSLQGATTEAFF.

The rearrangement links TRBV5-5 to TRBJ2-7, with no clear D. V was cut by 0 bases and J by 2 bases, with 9 bases left in between. The CDR3 runs 14 residues. Germline loops: CDR1 SGHKS, CDR2 YYEKEE (reference sequence). In nucleotides, the CDR3 is TGTGCCAGCAGCTTGGACCCAAGTCCCTACGAGCAGTACTTC. Translating gives CASSLDPSPYEQYF.

The V call is TRBV18, the J call TRBJ2-5, with 10 bases aligning to TRBD1. Germline-derived CDR1 and CDR2 are KGHSH and LQKENI. With 3 bases clipped from V and 1 base from J, the junction kept 5 bases outside the gene matches. CDR3 length: 16 residues. The CDR3: CASSPVDRGFQETQYF. As DNA, the CDR3 is TGTGCCAGCTCACCGGTGGACAGGGGGTTCCAAGAGACCCAGTACTTC.

This chain connects TRBV5-6 to TRBJ1-1; 9 positions match TRBD1. CDR3 size: 16 residues. The trim removed 2 bases at V and 3 bases at J, leaving 8 bases unmatched. The germline V gene has CDR1 SGHDT and CDR2 YYEEEE. CDR3 residues: CASSFRQGVLYTEAFF. In DNA form, the CDR3 reads TGTGCCAGCAGCTTCCGACAGGGGGTGTTGTACACTGAAGCTTTCTTT.

This clone was seen a single time. This chain joins TRBV6-2 or TRBV6-3 and TRBJ1-1, with no clear D. The germline CDR1 and CDR2 sequences are MNHEY and SVGEGT. The CDR3 is made up of 12 amino acids. V was shortened by 6 bases and J by 11 bases, with 16 bases between the two germline ends. In DNA, the CDR3 is TGTGCCAGCAGCCCAAACCGAGCCGCCGCTTTCTTT. Protein: CASSPNRAAAFF.

This rearrangement joins TRBV4-2 to TRBJ1-5; 9 bases align to TRBD1. This CDR3 contains 14 residues. Germline loops: CDR1 LGHNA, CDR2 YNFKEQ. Trimming cost V 4 bases and J 6 bases; bases outside gene matches: 4. CDR3 amino acids: CASSRDRASQPQHF. The CDR3 coding sequence is TGTGCCAGCAGCCGGGACAGGGCTAGTCAGCCCCAGCATTTT.

J is TRBJ1-2 and V is TRBV12-3 or TRBV12-4; D call uncertain. The V end lost 1 base, the J end lost 4 bases, and 7 bases lay between the germline ends. The CDR3 totals 13 residues. CDR3 bases: TGTGCCAGCAGTTTAGACGGGAGCTATGGCTACACCTTC. It codes for CASSLDGSYGYTF.

The chain recombines TRBV11-1 with TRBJ2-7; perhaps D is TRBD1 or TRBD2 (6 bases each). Trimming removed 4 bases at V and 5 bases at J, with 15 bases between. The CDR3 has 14 residues. Per germline, CDR1 SGHAT and CDR2 FQDESV (reference sequence). CDR3 protein: CASSWRDTANEQYF. In DNA, the CDR3 is TGTGCCAGCAGCTGGCGGGACACAGCCAACGAGCAGTACTTC.

V gene TRBV7-2 combines with J gene TRBJ2-1, with 7 bases lining up with TRBD2. The germline V gene encodes CDR1 SGHTA and CDR2 FQGNSA. CDR3 length equals 15 residues. V dropped 5 bases and J dropped 6; count of bases not matched to a gene: 10. The CDR3 coding sequence is TGTGCCAGCAGCCAACACTCGGGACTACCCAATGAGCAGTTCTTC. It translates to CASSQHSGLPNEQFF.

This chain joins TRBV2 and TRBJ2-5; D remains ambiguous. Germline-derived CDR1 and CDR2 are SNHLY and FYNNEI. Between the trimmed V and J ends, which lost 6 bases and 5 bases, there was a span of 7 bases. The CDR3 sequence is 11 residues long. The CDR3 protein is CASRLLETQYF. The CDR3 DNA reads TGTGCCAGCAGGTTATTGGAGACCCAGTACTTC. The full variable domain, rest sourced from reference TRBV2 and TRBJ2-5, is EPEVTQTPSHQVTQMGQEVILRCVPISNHLYFYWYRQILGQKVEFLVSFYNNEISEKSEIFDDQFSVERPDGSNFTLKIRSTKLEDSAMYFCASRLLETQYFGPGTRLLVL.